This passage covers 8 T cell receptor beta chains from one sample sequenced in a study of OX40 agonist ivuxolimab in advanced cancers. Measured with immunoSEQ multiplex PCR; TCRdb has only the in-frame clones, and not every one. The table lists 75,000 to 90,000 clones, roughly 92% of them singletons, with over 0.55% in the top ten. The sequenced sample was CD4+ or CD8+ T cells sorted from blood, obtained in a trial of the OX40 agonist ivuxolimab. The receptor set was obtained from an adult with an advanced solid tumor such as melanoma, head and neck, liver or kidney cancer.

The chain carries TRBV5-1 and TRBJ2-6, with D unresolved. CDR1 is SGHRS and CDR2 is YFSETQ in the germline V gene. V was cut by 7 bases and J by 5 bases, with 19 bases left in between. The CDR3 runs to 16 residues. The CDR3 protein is CASVVGSQSRANVLTF. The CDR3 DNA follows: TGCGCCAGCGTTGTAGGTTCACAAAGTCGGGCCAACGTCCTGACTTTC.

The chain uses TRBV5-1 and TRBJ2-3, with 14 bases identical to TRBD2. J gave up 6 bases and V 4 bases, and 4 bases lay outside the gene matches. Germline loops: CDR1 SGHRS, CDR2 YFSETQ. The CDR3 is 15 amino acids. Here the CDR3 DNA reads TGCGCCAGCAGCGTGACTAGCGGGGGGGCCGATACGCAGTATTTT. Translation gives CASSVTSGGADTQYF.

CDR3 coding DNA: TGTGCCAGCAGCTCTCTCATACAGGGGGTAGGTGGCTACACCTTC. Protein sequence: CASSSLIQGVGGYTF. The chain is built from TRBV7-2 and TRBJ1-2, with 8 bases that match TRBD1. The V gene's germline CDR1 is SGHTA and CDR2 FQGNSA. Losses at the gene ends were 4 bases for V and 7 bases for J; bases not matched to a gene: 11. This CDR3 comprises 15 residues.

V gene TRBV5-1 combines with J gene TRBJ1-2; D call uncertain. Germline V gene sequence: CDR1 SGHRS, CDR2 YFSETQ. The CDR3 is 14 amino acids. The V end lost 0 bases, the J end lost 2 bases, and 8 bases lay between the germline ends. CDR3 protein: CASSLDGHNYGYTF. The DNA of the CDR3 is TGCGCCAGCAGCTTGGATGGGCACAACTATGGCTACACCTTC. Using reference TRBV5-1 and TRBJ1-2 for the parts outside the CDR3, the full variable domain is KAGVTQTPRYLIKTRGQQVTLSCSPISGHRSVSWYQQTPGQGLQFLFEYFSETQRNKGNFPGRFSGRQFSNSRSEMNVSTLELGDSALYLCASSLDGHNYGYTFGSGTRLTVV.

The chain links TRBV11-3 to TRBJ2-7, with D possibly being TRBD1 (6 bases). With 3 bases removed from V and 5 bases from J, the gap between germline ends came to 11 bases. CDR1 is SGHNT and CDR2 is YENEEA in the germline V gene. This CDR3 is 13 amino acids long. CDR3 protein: CASSLRTGNEQYF. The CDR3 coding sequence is TGTGCCAGCAGCTTGAGAACAGGGAACGAGCAGTACTTC.

In DNA, the CDR3 is TGCGCCAGCAGCTTGGTAGCCAGCCCCTCCTACGAGCAGTACTTC. Residues: CASSLVASPSYEQYF. This chain links TRBV5-1 with TRBJ2-7; D call uncertain. This CDR3 spans 15 amino acids. Germline-derived CDR1 and CDR2 are SGHRS and YFSETQ. V was cut by 0 bases and J by 0 bases, with 10 bases left in between. Full variable domain (missing parts from reference TRBV5-1 and TRBJ2-7): KAGVTQTPRYLIKTRGQQVTLSCSPISGHRSVSWYQQTPGQGLQFLFEYFSETQRNKGNFPGRFSGRQFSNSRSEMNVSTLELGDSALYLCASSLVASPSYEQYFGPGTRLTVT.

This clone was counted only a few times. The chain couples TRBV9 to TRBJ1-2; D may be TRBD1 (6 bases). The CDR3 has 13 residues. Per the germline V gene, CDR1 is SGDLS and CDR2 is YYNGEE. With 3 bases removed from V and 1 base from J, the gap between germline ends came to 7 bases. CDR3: CASSEGVNYGYTF. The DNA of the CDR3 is TGTGCCAGCAGCGAGGGGGTTAACTATGGCTACACCTTC.

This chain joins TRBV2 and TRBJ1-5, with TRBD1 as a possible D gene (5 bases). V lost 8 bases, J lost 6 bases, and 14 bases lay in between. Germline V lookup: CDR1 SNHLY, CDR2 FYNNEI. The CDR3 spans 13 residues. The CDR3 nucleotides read TGTGCCAGCGGCCCAGGGACGGGTCAGCCCCAGCATTTT. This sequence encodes CASGPGTGQPQHF. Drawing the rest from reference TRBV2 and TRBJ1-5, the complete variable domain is EPEVTQTPSHQVTQMGQEVILRCVPISNHLYFYWYRQILGQKVEFLVSFYNNEISEKSEIFDDQFSVERPDGSNFTLKIRSTKLEDSAMYFCASGPGTGQPQHFGDGTRLSIL.